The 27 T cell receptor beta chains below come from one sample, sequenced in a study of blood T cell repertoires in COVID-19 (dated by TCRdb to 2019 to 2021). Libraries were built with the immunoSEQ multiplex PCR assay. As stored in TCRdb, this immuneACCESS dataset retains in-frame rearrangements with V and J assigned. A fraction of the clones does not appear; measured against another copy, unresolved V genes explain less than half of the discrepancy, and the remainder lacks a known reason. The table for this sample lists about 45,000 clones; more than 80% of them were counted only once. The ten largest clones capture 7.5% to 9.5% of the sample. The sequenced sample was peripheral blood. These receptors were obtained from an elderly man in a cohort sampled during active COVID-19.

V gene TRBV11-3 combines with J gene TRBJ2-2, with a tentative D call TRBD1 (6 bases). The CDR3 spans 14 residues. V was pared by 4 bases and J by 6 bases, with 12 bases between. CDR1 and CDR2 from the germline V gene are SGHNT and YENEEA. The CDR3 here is CASSSGTRAGELFF. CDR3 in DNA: TGTGCCAGCAGCTCCGGGACAAGGGCCGGGGAGCTGTTTTTT.

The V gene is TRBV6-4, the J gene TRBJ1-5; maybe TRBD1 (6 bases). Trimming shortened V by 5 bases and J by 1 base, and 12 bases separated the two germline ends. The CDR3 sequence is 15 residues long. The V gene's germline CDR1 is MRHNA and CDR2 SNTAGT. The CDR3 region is CASSPQGGSNQPQHF. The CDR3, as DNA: TGTGCCAGCAGTCCACAGGGAGGGAGCAATCAGCCCCAGCATTTT.

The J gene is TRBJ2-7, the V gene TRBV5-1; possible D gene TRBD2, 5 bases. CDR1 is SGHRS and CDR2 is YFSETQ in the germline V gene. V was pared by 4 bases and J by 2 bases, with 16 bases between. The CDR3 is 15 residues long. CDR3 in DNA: TGCGCCAGCAGCACGGAGCCGGGAAACACCTACGAGCAGTACTTC. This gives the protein CASSTEPGNTYEQYF.

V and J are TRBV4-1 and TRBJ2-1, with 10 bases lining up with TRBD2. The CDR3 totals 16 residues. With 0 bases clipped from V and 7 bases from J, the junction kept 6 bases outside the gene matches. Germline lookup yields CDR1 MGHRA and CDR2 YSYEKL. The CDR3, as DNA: TGCGCCAGCAGCCAAGATATTAGCGGGGGGTCGAATGAGCAGTTCTTC. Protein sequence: CASSQDISGGSNEQFF.

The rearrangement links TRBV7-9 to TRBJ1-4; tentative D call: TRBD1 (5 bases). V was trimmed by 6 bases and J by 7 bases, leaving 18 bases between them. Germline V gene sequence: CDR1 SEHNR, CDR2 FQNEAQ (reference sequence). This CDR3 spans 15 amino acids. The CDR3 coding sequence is TGTGCCAGCAGTAGAGGGGACGGCGGGGGTGAAAAACTGTTTTTT. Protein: CASSRGDGGGEKLFF.

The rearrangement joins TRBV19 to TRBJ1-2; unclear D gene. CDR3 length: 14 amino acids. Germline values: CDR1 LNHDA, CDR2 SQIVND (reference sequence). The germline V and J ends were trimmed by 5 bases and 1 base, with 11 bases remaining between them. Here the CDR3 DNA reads TGTGCCAGTAGTGTCACACACTATAACTATGGCTACACCTTC. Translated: CASSVTHYNYGYTF.

The CDR3 loop is CASSLDRERYNEQFF. Here the CDR3 DNA reads TGTGCCAGCAGCTTAGATCGGGAACGCTACAATGAGCAGTTCTTC. The rearrangement links TRBV11-2 to TRBJ2-1; D perhaps matches TRBD2 (5 bases). V was cut by 0 bases and J by 3 bases, with 9 bases left in between. The CDR3 totals 15 residues. In germline, CDR1 is SGHAT, CDR2 FQNNGV.

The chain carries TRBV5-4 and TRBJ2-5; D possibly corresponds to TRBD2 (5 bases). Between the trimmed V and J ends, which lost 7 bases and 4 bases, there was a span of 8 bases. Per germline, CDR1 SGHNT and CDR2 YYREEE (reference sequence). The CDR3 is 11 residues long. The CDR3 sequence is CASGSGETQYF. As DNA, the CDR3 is TGTGCCAGCGGGAGTGGAGAGACCCAGTACTTC. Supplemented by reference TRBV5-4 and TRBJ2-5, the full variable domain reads ETGVTQSPTHLIKTRGQQVTLRCSSQSGHNTVSWYQQALGQGPQFIFQYYREEENGRGNFPPRFSGLQFPNYSSELNVNALELDDSALYLCASGSGETQYFGPGTRLLVL.

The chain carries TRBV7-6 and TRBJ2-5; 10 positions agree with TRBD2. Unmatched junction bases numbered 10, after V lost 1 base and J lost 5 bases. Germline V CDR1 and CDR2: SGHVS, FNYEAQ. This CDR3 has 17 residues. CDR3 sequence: CASSLGSLAGVGETQYF. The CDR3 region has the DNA TGTGCCAGCAGCTTAGGGTCCCTAGCGGGAGTGGGGGAGACCCAGTACTTC.

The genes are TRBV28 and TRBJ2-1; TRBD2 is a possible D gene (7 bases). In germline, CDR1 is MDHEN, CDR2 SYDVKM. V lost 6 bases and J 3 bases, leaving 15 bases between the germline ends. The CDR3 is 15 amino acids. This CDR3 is CASRHRGANYNEQFF. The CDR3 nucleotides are TGTGCCAGCAGACACCGGGGGGCCAACTACAATGAGCAGTTCTTC.

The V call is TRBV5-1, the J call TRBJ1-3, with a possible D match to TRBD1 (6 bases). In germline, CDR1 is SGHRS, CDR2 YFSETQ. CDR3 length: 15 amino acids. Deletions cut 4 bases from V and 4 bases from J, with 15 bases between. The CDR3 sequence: CASSPEGENGNTIYF. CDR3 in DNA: TGCGCCAGCAGCCCCGAGGGGGAAAACGGAAACACCATATATTTT.

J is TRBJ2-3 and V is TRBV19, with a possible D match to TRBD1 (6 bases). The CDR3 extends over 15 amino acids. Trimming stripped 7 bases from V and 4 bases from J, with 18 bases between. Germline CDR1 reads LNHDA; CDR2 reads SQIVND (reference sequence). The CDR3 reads CASMPGTLASDTQYF. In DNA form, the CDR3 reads TGTGCCAGTATGCCAGGGACATTAGCTTCAGATACGCAGTATTTT.

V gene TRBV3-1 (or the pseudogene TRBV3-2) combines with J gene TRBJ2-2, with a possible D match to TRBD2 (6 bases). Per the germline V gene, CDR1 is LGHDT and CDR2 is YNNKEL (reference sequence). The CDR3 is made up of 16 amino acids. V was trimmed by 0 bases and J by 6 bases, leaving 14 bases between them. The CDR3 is CASSQEFWGGSGELFF. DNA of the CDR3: TGTGCCAGCAGCCAAGAATTCTGGGGAGGTTCCGGGGAGCTGTTTTTT.

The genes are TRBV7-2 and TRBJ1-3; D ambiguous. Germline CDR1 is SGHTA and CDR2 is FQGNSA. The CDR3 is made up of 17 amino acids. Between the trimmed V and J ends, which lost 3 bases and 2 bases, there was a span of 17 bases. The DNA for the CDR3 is TGTGCCAGCAGCTTTGTCCCGGCGGGAGTAGCTGGAAACACCATATATTTT. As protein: CASSFVPAGVAGNTIYF.

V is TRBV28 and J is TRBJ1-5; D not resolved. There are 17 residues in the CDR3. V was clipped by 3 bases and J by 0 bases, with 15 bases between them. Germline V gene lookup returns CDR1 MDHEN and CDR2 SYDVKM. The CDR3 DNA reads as TGTGCCAGCAGTTTGAGGACTGGAACAGTTAGCAATCAGCCCCAGCATTTT. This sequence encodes CASSLRTGTVSNQPQHF.

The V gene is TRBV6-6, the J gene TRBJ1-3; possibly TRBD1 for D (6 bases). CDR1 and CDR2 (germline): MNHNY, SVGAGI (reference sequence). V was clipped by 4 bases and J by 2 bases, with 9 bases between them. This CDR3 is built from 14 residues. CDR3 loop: CASSSSGAGNTIYF. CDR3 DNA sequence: TGTGCCAGCAGTTCGTCAGGGGCTGGAAACACCATATATTTT.

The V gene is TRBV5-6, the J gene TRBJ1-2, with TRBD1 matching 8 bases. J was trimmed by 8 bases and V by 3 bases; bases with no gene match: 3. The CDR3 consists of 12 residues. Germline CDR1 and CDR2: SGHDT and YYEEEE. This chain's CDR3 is CASSWGQEGYTF. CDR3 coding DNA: TGTGCCAGCAGCTGGGGACAGGAGGGCTACACCTTC.

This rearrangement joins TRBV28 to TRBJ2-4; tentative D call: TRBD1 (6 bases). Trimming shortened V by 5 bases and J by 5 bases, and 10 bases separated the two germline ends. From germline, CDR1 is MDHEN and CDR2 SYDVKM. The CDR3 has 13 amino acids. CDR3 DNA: TGTGCCAGCAGTAGGGGGAATGAAAACATTCAGTACTTC. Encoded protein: CASSRGNENIQYF. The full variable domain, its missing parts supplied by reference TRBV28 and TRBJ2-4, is DVKVTQSSRYLVKRTGEKVFLECVQDMDHENMFWYRQDPGLGLRLIYFSYDVKMKEKGDIPEGYSVSREKKERFSLILESASTNQTSMYLCASSRGNENIQYFGAGTRLSVL.

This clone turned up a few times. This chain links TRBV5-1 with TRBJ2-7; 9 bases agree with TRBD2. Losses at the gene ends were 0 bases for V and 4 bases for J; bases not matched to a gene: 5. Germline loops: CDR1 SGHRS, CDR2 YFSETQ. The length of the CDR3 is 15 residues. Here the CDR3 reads CASSLGGAGGYEQYF. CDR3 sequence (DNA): TGCGCCAGCAGCTTGGGGGGAGCGGGAGGTTACGAGCAGTACTTC.

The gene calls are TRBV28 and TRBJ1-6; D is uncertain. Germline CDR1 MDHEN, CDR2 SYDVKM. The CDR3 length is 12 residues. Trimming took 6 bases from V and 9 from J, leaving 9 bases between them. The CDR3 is CASSPLFSPLHF. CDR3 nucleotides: TGTGCCAGCAGCCCTCTGTTTTCACCCCTCCACTTT.

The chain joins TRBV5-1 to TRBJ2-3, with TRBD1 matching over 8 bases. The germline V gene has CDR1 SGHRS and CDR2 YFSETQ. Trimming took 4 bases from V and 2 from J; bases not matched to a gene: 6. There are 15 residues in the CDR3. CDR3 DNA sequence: TGCGCCAGCAGCACCGGGACAGGAATCACAGATACGCAGTATTTT. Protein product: CASSTGTGITDTQYF. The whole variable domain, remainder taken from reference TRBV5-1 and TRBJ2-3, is KAGVTQTPRYLIKTRGQQVTLSCSPISGHRSVSWYQQTPGQGLQFLFEYFSETQRNKGNFPGRFSGRQFSNSRSEMNVSTLELGDSALYLCASSTGTGITDTQYFGPGTRLTVL.

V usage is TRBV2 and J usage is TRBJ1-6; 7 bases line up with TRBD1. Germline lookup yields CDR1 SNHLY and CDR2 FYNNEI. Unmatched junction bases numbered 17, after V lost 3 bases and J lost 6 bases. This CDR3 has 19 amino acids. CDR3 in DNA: TGTGCCAGCAGTGATAACCGAGAGACAGGGTTAAGTCGTAATTCACCCCTCCACTTT. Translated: CASSDNRETGLSRNSPLHF.

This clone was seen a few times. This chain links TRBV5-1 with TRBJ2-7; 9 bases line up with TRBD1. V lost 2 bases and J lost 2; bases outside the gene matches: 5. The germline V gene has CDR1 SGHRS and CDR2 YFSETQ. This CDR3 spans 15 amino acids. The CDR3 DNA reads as TGCGCCAGCAGCTTCCAGGACAGGGGCCCCTACGAGCAGTACTTC. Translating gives CASSFQDRGPYEQYF.

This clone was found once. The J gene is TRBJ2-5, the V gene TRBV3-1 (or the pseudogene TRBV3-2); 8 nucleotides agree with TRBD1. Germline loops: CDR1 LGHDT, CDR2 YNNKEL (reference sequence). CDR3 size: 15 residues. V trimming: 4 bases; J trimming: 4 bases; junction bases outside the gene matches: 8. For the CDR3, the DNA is TGTGCCAGCAGCCCCGGACAGGGTTGGGGAGAGACCCAGTACTTC. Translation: CASSPGQGWGETQYF.

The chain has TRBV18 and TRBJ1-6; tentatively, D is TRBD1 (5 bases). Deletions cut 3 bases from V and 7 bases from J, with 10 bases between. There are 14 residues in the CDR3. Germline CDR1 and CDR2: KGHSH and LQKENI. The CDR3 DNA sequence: TGTGCCAGCTCACCGACAGAGGCCAATTCACCCCTCCACTTT. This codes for CASSPTEANSPLHF.

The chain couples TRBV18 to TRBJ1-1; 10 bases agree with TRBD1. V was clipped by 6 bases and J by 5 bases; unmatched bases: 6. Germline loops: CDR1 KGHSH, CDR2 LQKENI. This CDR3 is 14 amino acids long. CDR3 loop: CASSRDRGETEAFF. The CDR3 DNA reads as TGTGCCAGCTCGCGGGACAGGGGTGAGACTGAAGCTTTCTTT.

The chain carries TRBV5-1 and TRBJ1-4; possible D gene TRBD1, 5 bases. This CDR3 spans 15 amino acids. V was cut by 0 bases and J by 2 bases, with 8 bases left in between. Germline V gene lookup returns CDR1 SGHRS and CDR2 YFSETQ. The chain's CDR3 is CASSLVGTTNEKLFF. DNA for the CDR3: TGCGCCAGCAGCTTGGTTGGGACTACTAATGAAAAACTGTTTTTT. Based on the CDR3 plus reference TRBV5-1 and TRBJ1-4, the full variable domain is KAGVTQTPRYLIKTRGQQVTLSCSPISGHRSVSWYQQTPGQGLQFLFEYFSETQRNKGNFPGRFSGRQFSNSRSEMNVSTLELGDSALYLCASSLVGTTNEKLFFGSGTQLSVL.